Each of the 10 T cell receptor beta chains below was sequenced from the same sample in a study of blood T cell repertoires in COVID-19. Here immunoSEQ multiplex PCR was the method, and the copy in TCRdb shows in-frame clones only, minus some. The sample contains 65,000 or so clones, roughly 77% of which appear only once. What was sequenced was peripheral blood. These receptors originate from a man older than 75 with acute or convalescent COVID-19.

The V gene is TRBV11-2, the J gene TRBJ2-7, with a tentative D call TRBD2 (5 bases). With 5 bases removed from V and 3 bases from J, the gap between germline ends came to 17 bases. Germline V gene data show CDR1 as SGHAT and CDR2 as FQNNGV. The CDR3 runs to 15 residues. The CDR3 coding sequence is TGTGCCAGCAGCCCGAGGACTCGTGGTTACTACGAGCAGTACTTC. Its protein product is CASSPRTRGYYEQYF.

This chain connects TRBV15 to TRBJ2-2; the D gene is possibly TRBD1 (7 bases). Trimming shortened V by 5 bases and J by 6 bases, and 13 bases separated the two germline ends. CDR3 length equals 14 residues. CDR1 LNHNV and CDR2 YYDKDF come from the germline V gene (reference sequence). DNA for the CDR3: TGTGCCACCAGCCCCGACAGGGAGGCCGGGGAGCTGTTTTTT. This codes for CATSPDREAGELFF.

The V gene is TRBV10-3, the J gene TRBJ2-1; TRBD2 is a possible D gene (5 bases). The V gene's germline CDR1 is ENHRY and CDR2 SYGVKD. V gave up 8 bases and J gave up 3 bases, with 11 bases separating them. This CDR3 region has 13 residues. The CDR3: CAIREFLYNEQFF. The DNA of the CDR3 is TGTGCCATCCGGGAATTCCTCTACAATGAGCAGTTCTTC.

This chain connects TRBV19 to TRBJ2-2, with 10 positions matching TRBD1. Per germline, CDR1 LNHDA and CDR2 SQIVND (reference sequence). Germline trimming cut 9 bases from V and 4 bases from J; bases unmatched to any gene: 11. This CDR3 spans 16 amino acids. The CDR3 region has the DNA TGTGCCAGCCAGATTCTTGGGACAGGGGTCACCGGGGAGCTGTTTTTT. Protein sequence: CASQILGTGVTGELFF.

The chain is built from TRBV5-1 and TRBJ2-3; 8 nucleotides align to TRBD2. Trimming took 0 bases from V and 1 from J; bases not matched to a gene: 4. This CDR3 is 16 amino acids long. Germline lookup yields CDR1 SGHRS and CDR2 YFSETQ. The CDR3 spells CASSLDGAGGTDTQYF. For the CDR3, the DNA is TGCGCCAGCAGCTTGGATGGAGCGGGGGGCACAGATACGCAGTATTTT.

The rearrangement uses TRBV4-1 and TRBJ1-5, with 9 bases fitting TRBD1. Germline CDR1 is MGHRA and CDR2 is YSYEKL. The V and J ends lost 3 bases and 4 bases, in that order; junction bases with no gene match: 1. CDR3 length equals 14 residues. CDR3 in amino acids: CASSQDRGNQPQHF. In DNA, the CDR3 is TGCGCCAGCAGCCAGGACAGGGGAAATCAGCCCCAGCATTTT.

This sequence joins TRBV27 and TRBJ1-6; D remains ambiguous. The CDR3 is 17 residues long. Per the germline V gene, CDR1 is MNHEY and CDR2 is SMNVEV (reference sequence). The V end lost 3 bases, the J end lost 5 bases, and 17 bases lay between the germline ends. CDR3 sequence reads: CASSFRVVAGNNSPLHF. As DNA, the CDR3 is TGTGCCAGCAGTTTCCGGGTGGTGGCGGGGAATAATTCACCCCTCCACTTT.

This clone was counted only a few times. This rearrangement joins TRBV25-1 to TRBJ1-2, with 10 bases identical to TRBD1. CDR1 is MGHDK, CDR2 SYGVNS, per germline. The CDR3 runs 15 residues. V shed 4 bases and J 8 bases; nucleotides not matched to a gene: 10. The CDR3 nucleotides are TGTGCCAGCAGTGCCGGGGACAGGGGTGTTGTGGGCTACACCTTC. Amino acid sequence: CASSAGDRGVVGYTF.

The chain is built from TRBV5-1 and TRBJ1-1, with a possible D match to TRBD1 (6 bases). CDR1 and CDR2 (germline): SGHRS, YFSETQ. V gave up 4 bases and J gave up 5 bases, with 12 bases separating them. This CDR3 is built from 13 residues. The CDR3 spells CASSLIRGTEAFF. CDR3 sequence (DNA): TGCGCCAGCAGCCTAATTAGGGGGACTGAAGCTTTCTTT.

J is TRBJ1-3 and V is TRBV3-1 (or the pseudogene TRBV3-2), with 8 bases aligning to TRBD1. From germline, CDR1 is LGHDT and CDR2 YNNKEL (reference sequence). The CDR3 extends over 14 amino acids. Trimming at V came to 2 bases and at J to 4 bases, leaving 1 base not matched to a gene. The CDR3 DNA reads as TGTGCCAGCAGCCAAACAGGGGGAGGAAACACCATATATTTT. Translation gives CASSQTGGGNTIYF.